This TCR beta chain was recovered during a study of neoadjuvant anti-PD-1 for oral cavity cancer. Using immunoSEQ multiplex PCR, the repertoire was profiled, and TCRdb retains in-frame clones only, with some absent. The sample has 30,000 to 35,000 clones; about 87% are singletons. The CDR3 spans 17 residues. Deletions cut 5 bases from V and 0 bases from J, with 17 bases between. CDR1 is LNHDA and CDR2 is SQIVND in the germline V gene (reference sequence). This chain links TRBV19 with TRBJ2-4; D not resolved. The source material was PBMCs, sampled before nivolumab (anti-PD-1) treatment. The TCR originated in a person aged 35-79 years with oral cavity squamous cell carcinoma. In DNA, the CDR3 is TGTGCCAGTAGTCCCGAGTCGGGTATTCTAGCCAAAAACATTCAGTACTTC. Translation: CASSPESGILAKNIQYF.